Given below is one TCR beta chain in context. These data are taken from a study of blood T cell repertoires in COVID-19. Study-level information: The analysed material was cDNA or gDNA that came from T cells, B-cell-depleted T cells, or PBMCs.

Germline CDR1 SEHNR, CDR2 FQNEAQ (reference sequence). This CDR3 is 12 amino acids long. Between the trimmed V and J ends, which lost 6 bases and 8 bases, there was a span of 13 bases. Per the original methods: Amplification with reference gene primers provided the estimates of nucleated cell counts. Sequenced by immunoSEQ multiplex PCR; TCRdb stores in-frame clones only, minus some. The D gene and trimming were derived from the DNA, and the V and J assignments and clone size from that table. This table has 200,000 to 250,000 clones, roughly 84% appearing once. V usage is TRBV7-9 and J usage is TRBJ1-2, with D maybe TRBD1 (5 bases). Sequenced input: peripheral blood. The sequence derives from a woman at least 80 years old with acute or convalescent COVID-19. CDR3 DNA sequence: TGTGCCAGCAGGGGATGGGGCCGGGGCTACACCTTC. The encoded protein is CASRGWGRGYTF.